The source of this TCR beta chain is a study of blood T cell repertoires in COVID-19. Study-level information: The United States, Italy and Spain provided the acute and convalescent COVID-19 samples. The cDNA or gDNA used as material had been derived from T cells, B-cell-depleted T cells, or PBMCs.

Germline V lookup: CDR1 MGHRA, CDR2 YSYEKL. The CDR3 spans 14 residues. Original processing methods: The authors estimated nucleated cell counts from reference gene primer amplification. Profiled with immunoSEQ multiplex PCR; TCRdb holds only in-frame clones, not every one. V and J calls and clone size follow that table, whereas D and trimming were derived from the DNA. The sample contains more than 100,000 clones, over 70% of which appear only once. This clone was picked up one time. An end of the junction does not agree with germline; a read error may underlie this. The sequence derives from a woman in her seventies with acute or convalescent COVID-19. The specimen was peripheral blood. The chain couples TRBV4-1 to TRBJ1-2; D not certain. The CDR3 spells CASSKERGDYGYTF. CDR3 nucleotide sequence: TGCGCCAGCAGCAAAGAGCGGGGTGACTATGGCTACACCTTC.